The clone carrying this TCR beta chain was detected only a few times. Its antigen is not known. These data belong to a study of memory CD4+ T cells and cytomegalovirus serostatus. J gave up 5 bases and V 2 bases, and 11 bases lay outside the gene matches. CDR1 SGHVS and CDR2 FQNEAQ come from the germline V gene. The CDR3 is 17 amino acids. The sort gate was single viable CD3+CD4+CD8-CD45RO+ cells for memory CD4+ T cells. Serostatus was set by detecting CMV pp150, pp28, p38, p52 IgG. Assay: immunoSEQ multiplex PCR; the TCRdb copy retains only in-frame clones and omits some. Of some 57,000 clones in the sample, approximately 80% were seen once. Study conclusions and caveats: CD4+ memory repertoires contained about 40% of the roughly 160 reported CMV TCRbeta sequences. CMV serostatus prediction reached median AUC roughly 0.95, or 0.91 with US-trained model. The CMV-associated TCR signature appears largely within the CD4+ memory repertoire.

The TCR was taken from an adult in good health and CMV-seronegative. The sample taken for sequencing was memory CD4+ T cells from blood. V gene TRBV7-8 combines with J gene TRBJ1-4, with 7 bases matching TRBD1. CDR3 sequence (DNA): TGTGCCAGCAGCTTACTGGACAGGAGGAAACCGAATGAAAAACTGTTTTTT. It codes for CASSLLDRRKPNEKLFF.